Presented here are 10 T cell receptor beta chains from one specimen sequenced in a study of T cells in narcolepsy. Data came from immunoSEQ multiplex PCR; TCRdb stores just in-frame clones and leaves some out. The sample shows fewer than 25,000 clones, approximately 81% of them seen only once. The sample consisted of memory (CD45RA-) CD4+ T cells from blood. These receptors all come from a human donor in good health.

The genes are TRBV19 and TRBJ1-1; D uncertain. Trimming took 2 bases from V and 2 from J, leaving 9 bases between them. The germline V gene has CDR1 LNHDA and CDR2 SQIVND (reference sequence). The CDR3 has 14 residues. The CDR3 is CASSIPSSNTEAFF. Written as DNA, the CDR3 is TGTGCCAGTAGTATACCGTCCAGCAACACTGAAGCTTTCTTT.

CDR3 protein: CASSLVQRSYEQYF. CDR3 bases: TGTGCCAGCAGCTTAGTTCAGAGATCCTACGAGCAGTACTTC. This chain connects TRBV7-8 to TRBJ2-7, with no clear D. This CDR3 comprises 14 residues. Germline lookup yields CDR1 SGHVS and CDR2 FQNEAQ. V was trimmed by 1 base and J by 1 base, leaving 8 bases between them.

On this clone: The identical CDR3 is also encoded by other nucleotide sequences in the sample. DNA of the CDR3: TGTGCCAGCAGCCAACAGAGGGGGACTGAAGCTTTCTTT. Translated, it gives CASSQQRGTEAFF. The genes are TRBV14 and TRBJ1-1; possibly TRBD1 for D (6 bases). This CDR3 has 13 amino acids. Germline CDR1 is SGHDN and CDR2 is FVKESK. The V end was cut by 2 bases, the J end by 5 bases, with 9 bases between.

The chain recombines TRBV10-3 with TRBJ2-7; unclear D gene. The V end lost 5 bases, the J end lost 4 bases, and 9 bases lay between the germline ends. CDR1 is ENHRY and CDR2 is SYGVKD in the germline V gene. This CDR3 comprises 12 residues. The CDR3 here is CAISNGGYEQYF. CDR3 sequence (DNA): TGTGCCATCAGTAACGGTGGTTACGAGCAGTACTTC.

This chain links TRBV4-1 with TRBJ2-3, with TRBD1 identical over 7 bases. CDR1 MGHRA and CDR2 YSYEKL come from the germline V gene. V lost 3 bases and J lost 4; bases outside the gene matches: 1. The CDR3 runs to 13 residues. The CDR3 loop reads CASSQQGADTQYF. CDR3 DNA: TGCGCCAGCAGCCAGCAGGGGGCAGATACGCAGTATTTT.

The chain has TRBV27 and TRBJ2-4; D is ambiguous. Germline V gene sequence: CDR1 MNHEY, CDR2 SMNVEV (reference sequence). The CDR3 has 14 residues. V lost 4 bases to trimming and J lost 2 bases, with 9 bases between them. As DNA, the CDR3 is TGTGCCAGCAGTTATGGGCAGACCAAAAACATTCAGTACTTC. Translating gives CASSYGQTKNIQYF.

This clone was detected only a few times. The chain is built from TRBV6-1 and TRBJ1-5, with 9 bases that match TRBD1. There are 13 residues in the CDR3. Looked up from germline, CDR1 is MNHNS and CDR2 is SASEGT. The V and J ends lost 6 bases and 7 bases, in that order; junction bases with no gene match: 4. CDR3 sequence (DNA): TGTGCCAGCAGAGAAACAGGGGGCCAGCCCCAGCATTTT. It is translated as CASRETGGQPQHF.

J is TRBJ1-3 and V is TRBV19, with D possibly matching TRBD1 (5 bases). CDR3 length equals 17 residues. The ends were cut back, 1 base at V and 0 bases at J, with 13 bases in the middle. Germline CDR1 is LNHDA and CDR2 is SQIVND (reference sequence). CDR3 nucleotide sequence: TGTGCCAGTAGTATAGGCAGGGTCGGCCTCTCTGGAAACACCATATATTTT. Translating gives CASSIGRVGLSGNTIYF.

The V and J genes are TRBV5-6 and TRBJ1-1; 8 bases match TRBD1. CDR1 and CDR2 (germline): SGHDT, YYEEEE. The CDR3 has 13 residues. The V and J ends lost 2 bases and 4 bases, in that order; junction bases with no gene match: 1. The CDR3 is CASSLQGGTEAFF. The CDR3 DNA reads TGTGCCAGCAGCTTACAGGGGGGCACTGAAGCTTTCTTT.

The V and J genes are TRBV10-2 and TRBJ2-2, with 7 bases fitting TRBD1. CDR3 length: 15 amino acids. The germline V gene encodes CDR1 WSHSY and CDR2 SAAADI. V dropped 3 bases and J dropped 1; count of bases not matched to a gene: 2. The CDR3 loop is CASSDWTGNTGELFF. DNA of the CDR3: TGCGCCAGCAGTGATTGGACAGGGAACACCGGGGAGCTGTTTTTT.